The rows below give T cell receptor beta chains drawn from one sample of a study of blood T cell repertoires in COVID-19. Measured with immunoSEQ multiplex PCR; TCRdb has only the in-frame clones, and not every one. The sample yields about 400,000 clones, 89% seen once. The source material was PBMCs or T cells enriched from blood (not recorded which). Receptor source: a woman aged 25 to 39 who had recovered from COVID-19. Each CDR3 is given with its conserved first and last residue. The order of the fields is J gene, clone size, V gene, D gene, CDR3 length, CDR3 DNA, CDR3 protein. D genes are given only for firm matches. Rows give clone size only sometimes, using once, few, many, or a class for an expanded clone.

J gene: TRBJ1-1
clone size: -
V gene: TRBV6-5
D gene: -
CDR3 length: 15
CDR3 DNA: TGTGCCAGCAGTTACGACGCGGGCAGGAACACTGAAGCTTTCTTT
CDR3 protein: CASSYDAGRNTEAFF

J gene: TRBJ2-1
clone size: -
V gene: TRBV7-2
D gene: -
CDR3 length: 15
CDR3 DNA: TGTGCCAGCAGCTTCTCCGGGACTCCTAAAGGTGAGCAGTTCTTC
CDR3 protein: CASSFSGTPKGEQFF

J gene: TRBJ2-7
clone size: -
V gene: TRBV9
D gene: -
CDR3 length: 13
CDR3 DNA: TGTGCCAGCAGCGTAGAAAGCGGCTACGAGCAGTACTTC
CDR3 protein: CASSVESGYEQYF

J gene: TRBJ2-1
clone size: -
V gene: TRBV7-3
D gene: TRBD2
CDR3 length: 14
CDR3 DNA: TGTGCCAGCAGCCGCCGACTAGCCCTAGATGAGCAGTTCTTC
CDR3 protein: CASSRRLALDEQFF

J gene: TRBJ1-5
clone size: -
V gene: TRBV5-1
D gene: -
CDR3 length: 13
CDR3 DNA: TGCGCCAGCAGTCCGCAGGGGAATCAGCCCCAGCATTTT
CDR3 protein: CASSPQGNQPQHF

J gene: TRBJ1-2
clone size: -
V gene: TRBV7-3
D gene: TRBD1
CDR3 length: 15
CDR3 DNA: TGTGCCAGCAGCCCGAGGGCGGGACAGACGTATGGCTACACCTTC
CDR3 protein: CASSPRAGQTYGYTF

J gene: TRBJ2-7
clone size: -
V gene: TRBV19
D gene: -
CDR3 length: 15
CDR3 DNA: TGTGCCAGTAAGAGGTCCGGGACTGCGTCCTACGAGCAGTACTTC
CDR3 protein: CASKRSGTASYEQYF

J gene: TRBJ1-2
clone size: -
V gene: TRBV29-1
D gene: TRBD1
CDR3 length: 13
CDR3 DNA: TGCAGCGTGACAGGGGAGGGGAACTATGGCTACACCTTC
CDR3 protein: CSVTGEGNYGYTF

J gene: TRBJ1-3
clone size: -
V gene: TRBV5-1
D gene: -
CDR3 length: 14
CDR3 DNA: TGCGCCAGCAGCTTGGGGACTGCCCTGAGTCGGGTATATTTT
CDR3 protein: CASSLGTALSRVYF

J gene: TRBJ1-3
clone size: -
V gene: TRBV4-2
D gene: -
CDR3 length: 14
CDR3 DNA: TGTGCCAGCAGCCAAGCAGACTCTGGAAACACCATATATTTT
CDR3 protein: CASSQADSGNTIYF

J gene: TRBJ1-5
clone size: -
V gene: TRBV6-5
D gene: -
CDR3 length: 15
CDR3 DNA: TGTGCCAGCAGTTCCCGCGGGGTAAACAATCAGCCCCAGCATTTT
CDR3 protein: CASSSRGVNNQPQHF

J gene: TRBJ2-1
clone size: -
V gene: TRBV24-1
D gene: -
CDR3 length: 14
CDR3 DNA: TGTGCCACCAGTGATGTCACAGATTACAATGAGCAGTTCTTC
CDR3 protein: CATSDVTDYNEQFF

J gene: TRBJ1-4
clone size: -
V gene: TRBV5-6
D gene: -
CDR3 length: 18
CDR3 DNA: TGTGCCAGCAGCTTGGCCCGGCAGGGGCCCGCCATTAATGAAAAACTGTTTTTT
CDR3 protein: CASSLARQGPAINEKLFF

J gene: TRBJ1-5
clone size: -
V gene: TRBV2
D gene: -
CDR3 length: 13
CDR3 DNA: TGTGCCAGCAGCGGGGACAACAATCAGCCCCAGCATTTT
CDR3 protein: CASSGDNNQPQHF

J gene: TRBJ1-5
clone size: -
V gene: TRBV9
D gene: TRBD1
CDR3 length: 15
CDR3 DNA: TGTGCCAGCAGCGCTGGCGCAGGGGGTAGTCAGCCCCAGCATTTT
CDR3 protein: CASSAGAGGSQPQHF

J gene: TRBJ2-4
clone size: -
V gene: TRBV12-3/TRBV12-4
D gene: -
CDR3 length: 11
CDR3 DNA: TGTGCCAGCAGTTTCTCAGACATTCAGTACTTC
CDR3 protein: CASSFSDIQYF

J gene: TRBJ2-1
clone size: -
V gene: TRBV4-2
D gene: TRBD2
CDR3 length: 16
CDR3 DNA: TGTGCCAGCAGCCAAGATGCAGCGGGAGGCCACAATGAGCAGTTCTTC
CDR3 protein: CASSQDAAGGHNEQFF

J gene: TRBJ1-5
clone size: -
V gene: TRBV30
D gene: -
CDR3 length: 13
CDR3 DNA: TGTGCCTGGAATTCACAGGAGAATCAGCCCCAGCATTTT
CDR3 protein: CAWNSQENQPQHF

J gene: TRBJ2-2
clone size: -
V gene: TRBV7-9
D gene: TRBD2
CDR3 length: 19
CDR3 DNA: TGTGCCAGCAGTCCCCCCGGGACTAGCGGGAGGGGGAACACCGGGGAGCTGTTTTTT
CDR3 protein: CASSPPGTSGRGNTGELFF

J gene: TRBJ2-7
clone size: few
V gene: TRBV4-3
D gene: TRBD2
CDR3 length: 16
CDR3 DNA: TGCGCCAGCAGCCACGCGACTAGCGGGGGGTTCTACGAGCAGTACTTC
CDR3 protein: CASSHATSGGFYEQYF

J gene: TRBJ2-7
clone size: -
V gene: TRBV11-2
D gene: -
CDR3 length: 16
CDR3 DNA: TGTGCCAGCAGCTTAGTTGGTGTTCAACTCACCTACGAGCAGTACTTC
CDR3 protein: CASSLVGVQLTYEQYF

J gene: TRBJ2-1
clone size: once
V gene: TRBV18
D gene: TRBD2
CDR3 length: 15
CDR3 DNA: TGTGCCAGCTCATTAGCGGGAGGAAAGTACAATGAGCAGTTCTTC
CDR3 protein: CASSLAGGKYNEQFF

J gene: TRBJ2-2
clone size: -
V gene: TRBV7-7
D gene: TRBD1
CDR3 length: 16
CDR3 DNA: TGTGCTAGCTCCCAAGTAGGGACAGGGACCACCGGGGAGCTGTTTTTT
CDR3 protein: CASSQVGTGTTGELFF

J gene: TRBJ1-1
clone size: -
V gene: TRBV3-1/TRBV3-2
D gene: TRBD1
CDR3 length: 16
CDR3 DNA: TGTGCCAGCAGCCAAGAGCCTGGACAGGACCTCACTGAAGCTTTCTTT
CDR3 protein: CASSQEPGQDLTEAFF

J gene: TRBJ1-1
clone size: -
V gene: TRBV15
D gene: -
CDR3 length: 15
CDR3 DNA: TGTGCCACCAGGGGGTCTTCCAGGGGATCTCGTGAAGCTTTCTTT
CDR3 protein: CATRGSSRGSREAFF

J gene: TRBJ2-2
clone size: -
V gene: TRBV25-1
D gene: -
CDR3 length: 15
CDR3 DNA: TGTGCCAGCAGTGAGTCCCCCCAGGGAACCGGGGAGCTGTTTTTT
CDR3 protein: CASSESPQGTGELFF

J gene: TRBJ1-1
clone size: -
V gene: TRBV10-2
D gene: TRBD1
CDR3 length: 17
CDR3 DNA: TGCGCCAGCAGGGAGCGGACAGGGGGCGCGGGGAACACTGAAGCTTTCTTT
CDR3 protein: CASRERTGGAGNTEAFF

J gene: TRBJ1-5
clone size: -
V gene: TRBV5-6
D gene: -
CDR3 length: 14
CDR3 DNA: TGTGCCAGCAGCTTTTCCAGGAATATTCAGCCCCAGCATTTT
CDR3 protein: CASSFSRNIQPQHF

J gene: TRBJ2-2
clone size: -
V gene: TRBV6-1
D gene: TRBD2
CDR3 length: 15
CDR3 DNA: TGTGCCAGCAGTGTAGCGGGAGCGAACACCGGGGAGCTGTTTTTT
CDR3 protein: CASSVAGANTGELFF

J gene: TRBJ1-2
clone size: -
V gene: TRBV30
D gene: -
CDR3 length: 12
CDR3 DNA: TGTGCCTGGGACCGGGGGAACTATGGCTACACCTTC
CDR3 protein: CAWDRGNYGYTF

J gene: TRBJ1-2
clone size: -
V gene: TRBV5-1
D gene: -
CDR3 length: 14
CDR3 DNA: TGCGCCAGCAGCCCAGAAGGAGCTAACTATGGCTACACCTTC
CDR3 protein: CASSPEGANYGYTF

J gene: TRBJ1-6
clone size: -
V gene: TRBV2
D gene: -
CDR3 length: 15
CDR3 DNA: TGTGCCAGCTTGGTGGAGGGGTTGTTGAATTCACCCCTCCACTTT
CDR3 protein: CASLVEGLLNSPLHF

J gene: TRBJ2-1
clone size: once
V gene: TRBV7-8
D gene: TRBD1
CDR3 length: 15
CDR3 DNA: TGTGCCAGCAGCCGAGGGACAGGGGGGGTCAATGAGCAGTTCTTC
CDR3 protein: CASSRGTGGVNEQFF

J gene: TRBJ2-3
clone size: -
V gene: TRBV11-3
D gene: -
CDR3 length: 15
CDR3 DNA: TGTGCCAGCAGCTTGGGGACCCCGGAGGGAGATACGCAGTATTTT
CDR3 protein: CASSLGTPEGDTQYF

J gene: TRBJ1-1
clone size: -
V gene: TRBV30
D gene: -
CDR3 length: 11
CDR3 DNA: TGTGCCTGGAATAGGCCGGGTGAAGCTTTCTTT
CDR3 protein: CAWNRPGEAFF

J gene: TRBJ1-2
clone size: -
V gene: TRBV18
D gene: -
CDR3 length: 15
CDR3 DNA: TGTGCCAGCTCAGAGCGGACAGCTGAAACCTATGGCTACACCTTC
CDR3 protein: CASSERTAETYGYTF

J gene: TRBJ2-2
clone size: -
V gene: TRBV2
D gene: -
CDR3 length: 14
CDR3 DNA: TGTGCCAGCAATGAGGGAGCGAGCACCGGGGAGCTGTTTTTT
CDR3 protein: CASNEGASTGELFF

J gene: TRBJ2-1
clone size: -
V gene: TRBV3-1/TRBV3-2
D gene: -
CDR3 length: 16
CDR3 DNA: TGTGCCAGCAGCCAGCCTCTAGCTGCGTCCTACAATGAGCAGTTCTTC
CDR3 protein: CASSQPLAASYNEQFF

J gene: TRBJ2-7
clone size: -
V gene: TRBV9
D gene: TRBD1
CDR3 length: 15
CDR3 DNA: TGTGCCAGCAACCCCACCGGGACAGGGACCTACGAGCAGTACTTC
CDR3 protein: CASNPTGTGTYEQYF

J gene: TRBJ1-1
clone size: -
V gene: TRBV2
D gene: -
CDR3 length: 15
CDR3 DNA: TGTGCCAGCAGTTCCGTTGCGGCGGGGAACACTGAAGCTTTCTTT
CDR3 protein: CASSSVAAGNTEAFF

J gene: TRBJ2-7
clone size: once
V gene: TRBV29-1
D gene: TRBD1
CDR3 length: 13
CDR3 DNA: TGCAGCGGATCGACAGGGGCCCACCACGAGCAGTACTTC
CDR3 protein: CSGSTGAHHEQYF

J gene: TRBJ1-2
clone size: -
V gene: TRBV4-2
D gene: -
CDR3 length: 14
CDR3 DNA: TGTGCCAGCAGCCAAAAGGGGCCCCGGGATGGCTACACCTTC
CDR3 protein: CASSQKGPRDGYTF

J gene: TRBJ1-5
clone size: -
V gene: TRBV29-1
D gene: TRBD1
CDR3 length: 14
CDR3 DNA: TGCAGCGTTGCCGGGACAGGGGTCAATCAGCCCCAGCATTTT
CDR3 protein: CSVAGTGVNQPQHF

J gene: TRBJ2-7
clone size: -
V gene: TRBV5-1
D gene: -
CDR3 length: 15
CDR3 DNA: TGCGCCAGCACGGGGGACAGTGTTGGCTTCTACGAGCAGTACTTC
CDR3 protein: CASTGDSVGFYEQYF

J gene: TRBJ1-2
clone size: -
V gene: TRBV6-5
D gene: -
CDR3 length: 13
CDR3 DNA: TGTGCCAGTAGCATACGGGAGGACTATGGCTACACCTTC
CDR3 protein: CASSIREDYGYTF

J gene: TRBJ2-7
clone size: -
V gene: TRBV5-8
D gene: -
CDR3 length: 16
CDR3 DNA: TGTGCCAGCAGCTTGGGGGGCGGTCAGGGGCTCTACGAGCAGTACTTC
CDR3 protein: CASSLGGGQGLYEQYF

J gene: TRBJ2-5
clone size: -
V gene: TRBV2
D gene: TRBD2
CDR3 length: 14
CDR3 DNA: TGTGCCAGTCAAGGACTAGCGGTCCAAGAGACCCAGTACTTC
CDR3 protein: CASQGLAVQETQYF

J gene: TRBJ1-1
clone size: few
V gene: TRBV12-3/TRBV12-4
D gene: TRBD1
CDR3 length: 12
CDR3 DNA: TGTGCCAGCAGGACAGGGGGCACTGAAGCTTTCTTT
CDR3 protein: CASRTGGTEAFF

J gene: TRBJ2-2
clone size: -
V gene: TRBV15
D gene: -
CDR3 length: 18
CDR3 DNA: TGTGCCACCAGCAGAGATGACCCGGGAACGCTAAACACCGGGGAGCTGTTTTTT
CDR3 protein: CATSRDDPGTLNTGELFF

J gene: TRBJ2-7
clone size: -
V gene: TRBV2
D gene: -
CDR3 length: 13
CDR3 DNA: TGTGCCAGCAGTGGTCAGAACACCTACGAGCAGTACTTC
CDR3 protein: CASSGQNTYEQYF